This section outlines one T cell receptor beta chain sequence together with its context. Germline CDR1 and CDR2: SGHDT and YYEEEE. V dropped 4 bases and J dropped 3; count of bases not matched to a gene: 5. The CDR3 spans 14 residues. Assay used: immunoSEQ multiplex PCR; TCRdb lists only in-frame clones, some missing. The sample includes roughly 65,000 clones, approximately 79% seen only once; the top ten take about 15%. The data belong to a study of blood T cell repertoires in COVID-19. The wider study: Spain, Italy and the United States supplied samples that represented acute and convalescent COVID-19. Nucleic acid was either cDNA or gDNA, and it came from T cells, B-cell-depleted T cells, or PBMCs.

The V and J genes are TRBV5-6 and TRBJ2-3, with TRBD2 identical over 7 bases. This sequence originates from a man in his sixties with acute or convalescent COVID-19. The material sequenced was peripheral blood. The CDR3 protein is CASSPTGGTDTQYF. The CDR3, as DNA: TGTGCCAGCAGCCCGACCGGGGGGACAGATACGCAGTATTTT.